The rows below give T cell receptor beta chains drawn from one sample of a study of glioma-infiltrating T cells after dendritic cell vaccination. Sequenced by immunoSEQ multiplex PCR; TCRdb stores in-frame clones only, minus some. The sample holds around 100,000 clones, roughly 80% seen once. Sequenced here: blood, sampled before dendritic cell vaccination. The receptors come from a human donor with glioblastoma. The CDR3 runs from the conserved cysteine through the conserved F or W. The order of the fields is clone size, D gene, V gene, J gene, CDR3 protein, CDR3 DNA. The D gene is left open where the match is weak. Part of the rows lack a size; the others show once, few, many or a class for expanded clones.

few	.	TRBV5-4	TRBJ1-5	CASSLVGGYQPQHF	TGTGCCAGCAGCTTAGTCGGGGGTTATCAGCCCCAGCATTTT
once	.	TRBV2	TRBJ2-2	CASSVLGGVLRGGELFF	TGTGCCAGCAGTGTTCTAGGCGGGGTCCTCCGTGGCGGGGAGCTGTTTTTT
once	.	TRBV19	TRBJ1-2	CASSIGWSQVGYTF	TGTGCCAGTAGTATAGGGTGGTCCCAGGTCGGCTACACCTTC
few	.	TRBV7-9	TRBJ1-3	CASSVQSKVNTIYF	TGTGCCAGCAGCGTACAGAGTAAGGTGAACACCATATATTTT
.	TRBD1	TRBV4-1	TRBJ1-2	CASSQDRSGGYGYTF	TGTGCCAGCAGCCAAGATAGGTCAGGGGGCTATGGCTACACCTTC
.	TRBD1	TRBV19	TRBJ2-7	CASSRGGQGAYEQYF	TGTGCCAGTAGTAGAGGAGGTCAGGGGGCCTACGAGCAGTACTTC
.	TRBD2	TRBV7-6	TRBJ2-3	CASSQRTSGGTDTQYF	TGTGCCAGCAGCCAAAGGACTAGCGGTGGCACAGATACGCAGTATTTT
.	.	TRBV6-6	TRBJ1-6	CVSTPLGASPLHF	TGTGTCAGCACCCCCCTGGGGGCCTCACCCCTCCACTTT
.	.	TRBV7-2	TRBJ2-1	CASSSGAISNEQFF	TGTGCCAGCAGCTCAGGGGCCATTTCCAATGAGCAGTTCTTC
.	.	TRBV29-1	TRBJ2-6	CSVEDRTPPGAGANVLTF	TGCAGCGTTGAAGATCGAACCCCCCCAGGTGCCGGGGCCAACGTCCTGACTTTC